This T cell receptor (beta chain) came from a study of blood T cell repertoires in COVID-19. Study background: The origin of the acute and convalescent COVID-19 samples was the United States, Italy and Spain. PBMCs, B-cell-depleted T cells, or T cells were the source of the cDNA or gDNA that made up the material.

CDR1 is SGHAT and CDR2 is FQNNGV in the germline V gene. The CDR3 contains 14 residues. Trimming cost V 5 bases and J 8 bases; bases outside gene matches: 8. Methods used by the authors: Cell counts per sample came from amplifying reference gene primers. Sequencing was performed with immunoSEQ multiplex PCR; in TCRdb, only in-frame clones are kept and a portion is missing. That table is the source of V, J and clone size, and D and trimming were worked out from the DNA. The table has roughly 110,000 clones, 89% seen once; the top ten hold roughly 4.6%. The sequenced material came from peripheral blood. The receptor was isolated from a man aged 35-49 years with active or convalescent COVID-19. The V gene is TRBV11-2, the J gene TRBJ1-4, with TRBD1 identical over 7 bases. In nucleotides, the CDR3 is TGTGCCAGCAGCCCCTGGACAGGATACGAAAAACTGTTTTTT. Translation gives CASSPWTGYEKLFF.